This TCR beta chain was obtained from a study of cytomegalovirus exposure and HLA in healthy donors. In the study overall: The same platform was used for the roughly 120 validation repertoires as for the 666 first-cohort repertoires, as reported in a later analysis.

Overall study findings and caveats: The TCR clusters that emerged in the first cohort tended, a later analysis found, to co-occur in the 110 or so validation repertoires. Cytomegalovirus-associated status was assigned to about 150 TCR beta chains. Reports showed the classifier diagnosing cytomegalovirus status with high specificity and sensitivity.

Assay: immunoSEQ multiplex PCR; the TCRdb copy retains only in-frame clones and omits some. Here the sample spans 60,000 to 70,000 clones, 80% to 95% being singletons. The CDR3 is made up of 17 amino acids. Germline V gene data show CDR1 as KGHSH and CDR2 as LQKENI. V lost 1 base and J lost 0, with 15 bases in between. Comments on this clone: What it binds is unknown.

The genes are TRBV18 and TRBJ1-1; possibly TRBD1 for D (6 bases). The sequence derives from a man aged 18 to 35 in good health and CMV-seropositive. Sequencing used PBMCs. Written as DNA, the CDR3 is TGTGCCAGCTCACCACTTTCAGGACAGTTCATGAACACTGAAGCTTTCTTT. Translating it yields CASSPLSGQFMNTEAFF.